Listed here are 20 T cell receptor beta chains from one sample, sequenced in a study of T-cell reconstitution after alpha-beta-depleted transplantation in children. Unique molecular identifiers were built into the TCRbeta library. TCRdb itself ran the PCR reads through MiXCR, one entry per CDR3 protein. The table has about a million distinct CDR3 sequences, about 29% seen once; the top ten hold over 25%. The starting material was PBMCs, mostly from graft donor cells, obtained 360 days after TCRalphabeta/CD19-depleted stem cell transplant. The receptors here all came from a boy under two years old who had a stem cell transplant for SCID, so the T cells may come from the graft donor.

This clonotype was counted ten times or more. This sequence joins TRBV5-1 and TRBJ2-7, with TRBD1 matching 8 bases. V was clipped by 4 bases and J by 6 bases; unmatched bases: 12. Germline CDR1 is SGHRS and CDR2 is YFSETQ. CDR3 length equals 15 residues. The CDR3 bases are TGCGCCAGCAGCCACCAAACGGGACAGGCCACCGAGCAGTACTTC. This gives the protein CASSHQTGQATEQYF. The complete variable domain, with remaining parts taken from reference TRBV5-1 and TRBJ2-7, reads KAGVTQTPRYLIKTRGQQVTLSCSPISGHRSVSWYQQTPGQGLQFLFEYFSETQRNKGNFPGRFSGRQFSNSRSEMNVSTLELGDSALYLCASSHQTGQATEQYFGPGTRLTVT.

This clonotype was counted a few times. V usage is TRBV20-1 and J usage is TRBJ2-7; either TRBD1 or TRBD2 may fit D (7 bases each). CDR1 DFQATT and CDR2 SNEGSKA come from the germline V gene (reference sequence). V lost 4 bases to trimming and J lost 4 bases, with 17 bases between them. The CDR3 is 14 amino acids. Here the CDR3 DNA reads TGCAGTGCTACCCCGGCAGGGGGGGAATACGAGCAGTACTTC. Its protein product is CSATPAGGEYEQYF.

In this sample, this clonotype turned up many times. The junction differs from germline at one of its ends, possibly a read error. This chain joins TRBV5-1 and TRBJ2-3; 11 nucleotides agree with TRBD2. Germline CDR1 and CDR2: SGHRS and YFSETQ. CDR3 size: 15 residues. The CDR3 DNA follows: TGTGCCAGCTCCTTGGAGGGACTAGCGGCAGATACGCAGTATTTT. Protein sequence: CASSLEGLAADTQYF.

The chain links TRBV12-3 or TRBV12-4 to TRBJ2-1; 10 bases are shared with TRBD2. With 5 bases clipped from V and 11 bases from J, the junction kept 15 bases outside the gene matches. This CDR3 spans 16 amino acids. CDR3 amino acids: CASSVAAGGPLPKQFF. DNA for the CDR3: TGTGCCAGCAGTGTCGCAGCGGGGGGGCCCCTTCCAAAGCAGTTCTTC.

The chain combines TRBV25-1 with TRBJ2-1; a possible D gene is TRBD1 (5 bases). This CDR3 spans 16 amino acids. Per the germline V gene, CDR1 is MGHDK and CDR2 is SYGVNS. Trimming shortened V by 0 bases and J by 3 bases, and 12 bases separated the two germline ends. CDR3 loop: CASSEYWTQIYNEQFF. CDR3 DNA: TGTGCCAGCAGTGAATATTGGACACAGATCTACAATGAGCAGTTCTTC.

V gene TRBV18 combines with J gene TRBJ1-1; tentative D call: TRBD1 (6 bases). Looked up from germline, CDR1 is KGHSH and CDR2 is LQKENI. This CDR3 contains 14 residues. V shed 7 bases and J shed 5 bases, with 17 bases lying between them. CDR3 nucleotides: TGTGCCAGCTTACAGAACAGGGATGGGACTGAAGCTTTCTTT. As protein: CASLQNRDGTEAFF.

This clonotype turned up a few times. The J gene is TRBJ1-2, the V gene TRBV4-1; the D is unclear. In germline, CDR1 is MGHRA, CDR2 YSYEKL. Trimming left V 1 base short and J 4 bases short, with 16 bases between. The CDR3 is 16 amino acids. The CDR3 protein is CASSQGTAGLGYGYTF. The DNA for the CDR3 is TGCGCCAGCAGCCAAGGAACGGCGGGGTTGGGCTATGGCTACACCTTC.

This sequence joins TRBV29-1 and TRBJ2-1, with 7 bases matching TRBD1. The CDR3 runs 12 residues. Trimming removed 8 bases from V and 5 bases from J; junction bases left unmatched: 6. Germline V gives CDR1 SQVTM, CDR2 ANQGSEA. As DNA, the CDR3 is TGCAGCATTGGACAGGTCCACAATGAGCAGTTCTTC. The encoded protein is CSIGQVHNEQFF.

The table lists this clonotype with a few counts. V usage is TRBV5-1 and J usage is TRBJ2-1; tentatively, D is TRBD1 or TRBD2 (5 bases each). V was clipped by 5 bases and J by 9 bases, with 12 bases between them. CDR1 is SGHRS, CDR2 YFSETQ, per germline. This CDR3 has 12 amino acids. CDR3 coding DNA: TGCGCCAGCAGTAGGTCGGGGACTGAGCAGTTCTTC. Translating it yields CASSRSGTEQFF.

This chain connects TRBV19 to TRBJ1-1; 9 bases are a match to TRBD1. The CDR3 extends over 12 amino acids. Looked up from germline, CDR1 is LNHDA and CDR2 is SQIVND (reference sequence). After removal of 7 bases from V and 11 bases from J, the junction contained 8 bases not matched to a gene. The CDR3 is CASNPGQGYAFF. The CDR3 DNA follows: TGTGCCAGTAACCCGGGACAGGGATATGCTTTCTTT.

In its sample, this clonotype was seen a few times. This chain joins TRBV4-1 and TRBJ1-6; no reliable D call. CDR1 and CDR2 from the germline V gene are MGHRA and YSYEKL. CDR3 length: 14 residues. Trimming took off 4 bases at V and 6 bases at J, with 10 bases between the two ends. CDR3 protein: CASSRGLVNSPLHF. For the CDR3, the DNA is TGCGCCAGCAGCCGAGGGCTGGTTAATTCACCCCTCCACTTT.

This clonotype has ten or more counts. CDR3 DNA: TGTGCCAGCAGCCAATCAGATACGCAGTATTTT. Protein: CASSQSDTQYF. The chain uses TRBV3-1 and TRBJ2-3; D call uncertain. The CDR3 length is 11 residues. The V gene lost 2 bases and the J gene lost 4 bases, with 1 base spanning the gap. The germline V gene has CDR1 LGHDT and CDR2 YNNKEL (reference sequence).

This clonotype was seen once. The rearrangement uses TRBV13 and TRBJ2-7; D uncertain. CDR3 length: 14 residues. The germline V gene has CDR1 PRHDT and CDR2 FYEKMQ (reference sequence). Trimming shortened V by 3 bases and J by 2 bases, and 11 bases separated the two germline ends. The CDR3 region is CASSFGETPYEQYF. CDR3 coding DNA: TGTGCCAGCAGCTTCGGAGAAACACCCTACGAGCAGTACTTC.

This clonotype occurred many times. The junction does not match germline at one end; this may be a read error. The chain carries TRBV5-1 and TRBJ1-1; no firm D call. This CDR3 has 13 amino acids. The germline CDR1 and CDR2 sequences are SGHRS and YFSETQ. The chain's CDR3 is CASSLVRGTEAFF. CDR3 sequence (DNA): TGTGCCAGCAGTTTAGTGAGAGGCACTGAAGCTTTCTTT.

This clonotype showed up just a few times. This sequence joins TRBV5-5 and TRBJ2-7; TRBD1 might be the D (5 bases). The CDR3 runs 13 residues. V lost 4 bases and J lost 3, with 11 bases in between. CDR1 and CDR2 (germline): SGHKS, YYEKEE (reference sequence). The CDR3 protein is CASSTGRFYEQYF. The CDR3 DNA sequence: TGTGCCAGCAGCACAGGACGCTTCTACGAGCAGTACTTC.

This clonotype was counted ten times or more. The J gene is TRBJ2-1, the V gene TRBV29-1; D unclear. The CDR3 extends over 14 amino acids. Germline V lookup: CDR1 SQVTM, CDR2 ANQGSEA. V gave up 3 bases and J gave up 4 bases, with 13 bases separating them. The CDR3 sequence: CSVEFISPYNEQFF. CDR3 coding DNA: TGCAGCGTTGAGTTCATTTCCCCTTACAATGAGCAGTTCTTC.

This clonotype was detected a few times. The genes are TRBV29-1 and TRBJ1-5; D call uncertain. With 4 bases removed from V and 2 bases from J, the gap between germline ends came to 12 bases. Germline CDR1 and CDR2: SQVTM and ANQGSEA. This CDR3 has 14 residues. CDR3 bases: TGCAGCGTTGGTGGAGGTAATGGCAATCAGCCCCAGCATTTT. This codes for CSVGGGNGNQPQHF.

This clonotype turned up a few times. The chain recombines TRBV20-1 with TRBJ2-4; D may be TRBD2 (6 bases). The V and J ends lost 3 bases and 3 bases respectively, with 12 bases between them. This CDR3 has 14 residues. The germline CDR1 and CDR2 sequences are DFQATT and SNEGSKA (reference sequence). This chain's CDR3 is CSARRDQDKNIQYF. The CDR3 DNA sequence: TGCAGTGCTAGGCGGGACCAAGACAAAAACATTCAGTACTTC.

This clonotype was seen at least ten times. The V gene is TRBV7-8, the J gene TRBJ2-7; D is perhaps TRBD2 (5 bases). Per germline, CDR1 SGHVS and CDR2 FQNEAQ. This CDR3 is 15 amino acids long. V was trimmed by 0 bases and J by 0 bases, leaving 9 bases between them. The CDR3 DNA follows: TGTGCCAGCAGCTTAGCTGGAGGTAGCTCCTACGAGCAGTACTTC. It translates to CASSLAGGSSYEQYF.

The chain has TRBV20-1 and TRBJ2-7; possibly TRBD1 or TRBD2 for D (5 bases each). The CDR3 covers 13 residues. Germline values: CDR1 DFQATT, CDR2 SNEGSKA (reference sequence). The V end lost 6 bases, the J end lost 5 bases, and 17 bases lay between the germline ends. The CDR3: CSADGTDFHEQYF. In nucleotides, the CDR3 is TGCAGTGCCGACGGGACCGACTTCCACGAGCAGTACTTC.